This T cell receptor (beta chain) emerged from a study of CD8 T cells in Susac syndrome. Findings and caveats of the study: Clonal expansion was missing from Susac syndrome CD4+ T cell repertoires.

Points on this clonotype: What it binds is not known.

High-throughput TCR beta sequencing covered peripheral CD8+ and CD4+ T cells. Negative isolation was applied to CD8+ and CD4+ T cells, and FACS enrichment was applied to TEMRA cells. Reverse transcription of about 0.45 to 1 ug RNA was carried out with random hexamers. TCR beta CDR3 was amplified by immunoSEQ multiplex PCR. This amplification extended across 54 Vbeta and 13 Jbeta segments. From the immunoSEQ multiplex PCR reads, TCRdb called clonotypes with MiXCR, one entry per CDR3 protein. The sample yields about 180,000 distinct CDR3 sequences, roughly 94% seen once. Trimming took 7 bases from V and 4 from J, leaving 13 bases between them. This CDR3 region has 12 residues. The germline V gene has CDR1 SQVTM and CDR2 ANQGSEA.

This clonotype was obtained from a human donor with Susac syndrome. The sequencing sample was made of CD4+ T cells from PBMCs. The chain uses TRBV29-1 and TRBJ1-2; D unclear. CDR3 coding DNA: TGCAGCGCCCGATGGATTGGCTATGGCTACACCTTC. Translated: CSARWIGYGYTF.